One sample yielded the 32 T cell receptor beta chains listed below, sequenced in a study of Graves' ophthalmopathy and Graves' hyperthyroidism. As the template, RNA transcripts were used to amplify TCR beta CDR3 regions. RT-PCR in the first round used HTBI primers; a second-round multiplex PCR followed. Using its own MiXCR run on the multiplex PCR reads, TCRdb lists one record per CDR3 protein. The sample records about 500,000 distinct CDR3 sequences, under 45% being singletons. The sequenced sample was peripheral blood or thyroid tissue (not recorded which). These receptors all stem from an adult man with Graves' hyperthyroidism.

This chain joins TRBV2 and TRBJ2-1, with D uncertain. The CDR3 is 11 residues long. V lost 10 bases, J lost 6 bases, and 10 bases lay in between. CDR1 SNHLY and CDR2 FYNNEI come from the germline V gene. The CDR3 coding sequence is TGTGCCACCTCAAGGTCCAATGAGCAGTTCTTC. Its translation: CATSRSNEQFF. Looking up the rest from reference TRBV2 and TRBJ2-1 gives the full variable domain: EPEVTQTPSHQVTQMGQEVILRCVPISNHLYFYWYRQILGQKVEFLVSFYNNEISEKSEIFDDQFSVERPDGSNFTLKIRSTKLEDSAMYFCATSRSNEQFFGPGTRLTVL.

The table lists this clonotype with many counts. CDR3 sequence: CASSQGRGSYEQYF. CDR3 DNA: TGCGCCAGCAGCCAAGGGCGGGGCTCCTACGAGCAGTACTTC. This chain links TRBV4-1 with TRBJ2-7; tentative D call: TRBD2 (6 bases). CDR3 length: 14 amino acids. V was cut by 1 base and J by 0 bases, with 7 bases left in between. Germline V gives CDR1 MGHRA, CDR2 YSYEKL.

This clonotype was seen ten or more times. The J gene is TRBJ2-7, the V gene TRBV19, with D maybe TRBD2 (5 bases). The germline V gene has CDR1 LNHDA and CDR2 SQIVND (reference sequence). This CDR3 is built from 15 residues. V was clipped by 3 bases and J by 3 bases, with 15 bases between them. The CDR3, as DNA: TGTGCCAGTAGTATCCGGGGTGGCTCGCACTACGAGCAGTACTTC. It yields the protein CASSIRGGSHYEQYF.

The chain uses TRBV27 and TRBJ1-2; 8 bases line up with TRBD1. Germline V gives CDR1 MNHEY, CDR2 SMNVEV (reference sequence). The CDR3 length is 14 residues. The V and J ends lost 5 bases and 8 bases, in that order; junction bases with no gene match: 10. The DNA of the CDR3 is TGTGCCAGCAGTGCCTCCGGGACAGGTTTCGGCTACACCTTC. Translation gives CASSASGTGFGYTF.

On this clonotype: Being one base from a much bigger clone, this may be a read error. The V gene is TRBV7-9, the J gene TRBJ2-5, with D maybe TRBD2 (6 bases). Germline V gene data show CDR1 as SEHNR and CDR2 as FQNEAQ (reference sequence). The CDR3 loop spans 16 amino acids. Between the trimmed V and J ends, which lost 6 bases and 7 bases, there was a span of 24 bases. CDR3 coding DNA: TGTGCCAGCAGTCAGACGCCGGGACTGCTAAAAGGGACCCAGTACTTC. Protein sequence: CASSQTPGLLKGTQYF.

This clonotype was recorded at least ten times. The genes are TRBV24-1 and TRBJ2-5, with TRBD1 identical over 7 bases. The CDR3 spans 15 residues. In germline, CDR1 is KGHDR, CDR2 SFDVKD. Trimming removed 4 bases from V and 3 bases from J; junction bases left unmatched: 7. CDR3 loop: CATSDRDSIKETQYF. CDR3 nucleotide sequence: TGTGCCACCAGTGACCGGGACAGTATCAAAGAGACCCAGTACTTC.

This chain connects TRBV5-8 to TRBJ1-2; no clear D. V shed 4 bases and J shed 1 base, with 11 bases lying between them. Germline CDR1 and CDR2: SGHTS and YDEGEE. The CDR3 runs to 14 residues. In DNA, the CDR3 is TGTGCCAGCAGCCCTGACGACGGTAACTATGGCTACACCTTC. This encodes CASSPDDGNYGYTF.

V gene TRBV2 combines with J gene TRBJ2-7, with D possibly TRBD2 on 5 matching bases. Trimming removed 2 bases at V and 5 bases at J, with 10 bases between. The CDR3 is 13 amino acids. Germline CDR1 reads SNHLY; CDR2 reads FYNNEI. In nucleotides, the CDR3 is TGTGCCAGCAGTGAAACGGGGAACCACGAGCAGTACTTC. Translated: CASSETGNHEQYF. Using reference TRBV2 and TRBJ2-7 for the parts outside the CDR3, the full variable domain is EPEVTQTPSHQVTQMGQEVILRCVPISNHLYFYWYRQILGQKVEFLVSFYNNEISEKSEIFDDQFSVERPDGSNFTLKIRSTKLEDSAMYFCASSETGNHEQYFGPGTRLTVT.

The V gene is TRBV19, the J gene TRBJ1-1; D is unclear. Trimming cost V 7 bases and J 10 bases, with 19 bases left between them. Germline CDR1 and CDR2: LNHDA and SQIVND (reference sequence). The CDR3 totals 13 residues. CDR3 in DNA: TGTGCCAGTACCTCGGAGTACAGAAACCCAGCTTTCTTT. Its protein is CASTSEYRNPAFF.

Ten or more counts support this clonotype. The chain has TRBV6-1 and TRBJ1-2; D is unresolved. With 1 base removed from V and 4 bases from J, the gap between germline ends came to 7 bases. The germline CDR1 and CDR2 sequences are MNHNS and SASEGT. The CDR3 spans 13 residues. DNA of the CDR3: TGTGCCAGCAGTGAAGGGTGGTTCTATGGCTACACCTTC. Its translation: CASSEGWFYGYTF.

On this clonotype itself: An end of the junction differs from the germline gene, which may be a read error. The chain has TRBV15 and TRBJ2-5; TRBD2 matches at 9 bases. CDR1 is LNHNV, CDR2 YYDKDF, per germline (reference sequence). This CDR3 has 17 residues. This CDR3 reads CAASSSGGLAGQETQYF. CDR3 bases: TGTGCCGCCAGCAGCTCCGGCGGGCTAGCGGGACAAGAGACCCAGTACTTC.

This clonotype was found many times. The J gene is TRBJ2-7, the V gene TRBV28; D is perhaps TRBD2 (6 bases). The CDR3 is made up of 14 amino acids. CDR1 and CDR2 (germline): MDHEN, SYDVKM. V was trimmed by 6 bases and J by 1 base, leaving 13 bases between them. The CDR3 DNA follows: TGTGCCAGCAGCTTAATCGGGGGTTCCTACGAGCAGTACTTC. Amino acids: CASSLIGGSYEQYF.

Remarks on this clonotype: A clone one base away is much larger, so this may be a read error. The V call is TRBV29-1, the J call TRBJ2-5, with D unclear. Germline-derived CDR1 and CDR2 are SQVTM and ANQGSEA. CDR3 length: 15 residues. DNA of the CDR3: TGCAGCGTTGTCGAACTTAGGGATTTTGGGAAGACCCGGTACTTC. It codes for CSVVELRDFGKTRYF.

This chain joins TRBV12-3 or TRBV12-4 and TRBJ2-7; 8 positions match TRBD1. The CDR3 has 16 amino acids. The V segment lost 6 bases and the J segment 3 bases; nucleotides outside the gene matches: 13. The CDR3: CASSQDPPTGVYEQYF. CDR3 DNA sequence: TGTGCCAGCAGCCAAGATCCGCCGACAGGGGTCTACGAGCAGTACTTC.

The genes are TRBV25-1 and TRBJ2-1; a weak D match, TRBD1 (6 bases). Germline CDR1 and CDR2: MGHDK and SYGVNS. Trimming took 3 bases from V and 2 from J, leaving 11 bases between them. The CDR3 runs 15 residues. For the CDR3, the DNA is TGTGCCAGCAGTGATGCCAGGGGCACCTACAATGAGCAGTTCTTC. This codes for CASSDARGTYNEQFF.

The rearrangement uses TRBV2 and TRBJ2-5, with TRBD2 matching over 13 bases. V shed 9 bases, J shed 11 bases, and the junction held 9 bases outside the gene matches. Germline-derived CDR1 and CDR2 are SNHLY and FYNNEI. This CDR3 comprises 13 residues. Here the CDR3 reads CASTSGRADTQYF. CDR3 nucleotide sequence: TGTGCCAGTACTAGCGGGAGGGCAGATACGCAGTACTTC.

This clonotype was observed at least ten times. The rearrangement uses TRBV13 and TRBJ1-2; D is unclear. V lost 0 bases, J lost 2 bases, and 7 bases lay in between. CDR1 PRHDT and CDR2 FYEKMQ come from the germline V gene (reference sequence). This CDR3 has 14 residues. The DNA of the CDR3 is TGTGCCAGCAGCTTAGGCCGGGCGAACTATGGCTACACCTTC. It specifies CASSLGRANYGYTF.

This clonotype has just a few counts. The V and J genes are TRBV12-3 or TRBV12-4 and TRBJ2-2; D is unresolved. This CDR3 is built from 14 residues. V lost 3 bases and J lost 1, with 6 bases in between. CDR3 sequence reads: CASSFSRNTGELFF. The CDR3 DNA sequence: TGTGCCAGCAGTTTCTCCCGGAACACCGGGGAGCTGTTTTTT.

A remark on this clonotype: A much larger clone sits a single nucleotide away, making a read error possible. The chain joins TRBV10-3 to TRBJ1-1; D uncertain. V was shortened by 5 bases and J by 7 bases, with 14 bases between the two germline ends. Germline V gene data show CDR1 as ENHRY and CDR2 as SYGVKD. This CDR3 region has 13 residues. The CDR3 region is CAISYGPDIEAFF. In DNA form, the CDR3 reads TGTGCCATCAGTTACGGGCCAGACATTGAAGCTTTCTTT.

This clonotype came up many times. This chain links TRBV12-3 or TRBV12-4 with TRBJ1-5; D uncertain. V dropped 5 bases and J dropped 5 bases, with 13 bases sitting between them. The CDR3 is 14 residues long. Here the CDR3 DNA reads TGTGCCAGCAGTGAGATAGAGAACCATCAGCCCCAGCATTTT. Its translation is CASSEIENHQPQHF.

The rearrangement uses TRBV7-9 and TRBJ2-7; 8 bases map to TRBD2. The germline CDR1 and CDR2 sequences are SEHNR and FQNEAQ (reference sequence). The CDR3 spans 12 residues. Germline trimming cut 5 bases from V and 9 bases from J; bases unmatched to any gene: 6. CDR3 bases: TGTGCCAGCAGCACAGCCGGGGGGGGGCAGTACTTC. Encoded protein: CASSTAGGGQYF.

This clonotype was recorded at least ten times. The chain links TRBV5-5 to TRBJ1-2; no firm D call. The CDR3 consists of 13 residues. Germline CDR1 reads SGHKS; CDR2 reads YYEKEE (reference sequence). The V and J ends lost 7 bases and 6 bases respectively, with 16 bases between them. This CDR3 reads CASSTGGQNGYTF. The CDR3 DNA is TGTGCCAGCTCTACGGGTGGGCAGAATGGCTACACCTTC.

This clonotype has a count of ten or more. V is TRBV7-2 and J is TRBJ2-7, with 7 bases aligning to TRBD1. V lost 6 bases and J lost 0; bases outside the gene matches: 14. Germline assignment: CDR1 SGHTA and CDR2 FQGNSA. There are 17 residues in the CDR3. In DNA, the CDR3 is TGTGCCAGCAGTTTATACCCTCGGGGACAGTCCTCCTACGAGCAGTACTTC. Translation: CASSLYPRGQSSYEQYF.

This clonotype has ten or more counts. V gene TRBV7-9 combines with J gene TRBJ2-5; D gene uncertain. This CDR3 comprises 14 residues. Germline loops: CDR1 SEHNR, CDR2 FQNEAQ (reference sequence). Trimming removed 0 bases from V and 0 bases from J, with 5 bases in between. This chain's CDR3 is CASSLAEYQETQYF. The CDR3 nucleotides read TGTGCCAGCAGCTTAGCGGAGTACCAAGAGACCCAGTACTTC.

The V and J genes are TRBV6-1 and TRBJ2-5; 7 bases line up with TRBD1. Germline V lookup: CDR1 MNHNS, CDR2 SASEGT. The junction had 9 bases not matched to a gene; V was cut back by 3 bases and J by 5 bases. CDR3 length: 15 residues. The DNA of the CDR3 is TGTGCCAGCAGTGAGGAAAACGACAGGGTTGAGACCCAGTACTTC. Translating gives CASSEENDRVETQYF.

In its sample, this clonotype was seen many times. The rearrangement uses TRBV5-1 and TRBJ2-6; unclear D gene. Germline V gene lookup returns CDR1 SGHRS and CDR2 YFSETQ. The CDR3 length is 15 residues. V was cut by 2 bases and J by 3 bases, with 9 bases left in between. The CDR3 protein is CASSFGASGANVLTF. The DNA of the CDR3 is TGCGCCAGCAGCTTCGGTGCGAGTGGGGCCAACGTCCTGACTTTC.

In its sample, this clonotype was seen many times. The chain has TRBV9 and TRBJ1-2, with TRBD1 as a possible D gene (5 bases). CDR1 is SGDLS, CDR2 YYNGEE, per germline. This CDR3 has 16 residues. Trimming pared 2 bases from V and 4 bases from J, leaving 18 bases between. In DNA, the CDR3 is TGTGCCAGCAGCGTCGGAGGGGAATGGAGCAGCTATGGCTACACCTTC. Translating it yields CASSVGGEWSSYGYTF.

This clonotype was seen only a few times. This rearrangement joins TRBV7-9 to TRBJ1-1; no definite D call. Trimming removed 5 bases at V and 3 bases at J, with 10 bases between. The CDR3 extends over 13 amino acids. Germline CDR1 is SEHNR and CDR2 is FQNEAQ (reference sequence). This CDR3 is CASSAYMDTEAFF. CDR3 nucleotides: TGTGCCAGCAGCGCGTACATGGACACTGAAGCTTTCTTT.

This sequence joins TRBV20-1 and TRBJ1-2; the D gene is possibly TRBD1 (5 bases). The ends were cut back, 5 bases at V and 4 bases at J, with 17 bases in the middle. Germline values: CDR1 DFQATT, CDR2 SNEGSKA (reference sequence). There are 14 residues in the CDR3. The CDR3 reads CSAGVGPPFYGYTF. The CDR3 nucleotides read TGCAGTGCTGGAGTGGGACCGCCGTTCTATGGCTACACCTTC.

This clonotype has more than one count but fewer than ten. This sequence may be a read error, since a much larger clone differs from it by one base. J is TRBJ2-7 and V is TRBV10-3; D may be TRBD2 (5 bases). V was shortened by 6 bases and J by 7 bases, with 13 bases between the two germline ends. This CDR3 spans 12 amino acids. CDR1 ENHRY and CDR2 SYGVKD come from the germline V gene. DNA for the CDR3: TGTGCCATCAGGGGAGCCGCCGTGGAGCAGTACTTC. This translates into CAIRGAAVEQYF.

This clonotype was found many times. The chain joins TRBV9 to TRBJ2-7; a weak D match, TRBD2 (5 bases). The V gene lost 0 bases and the J gene lost 6 bases, with 16 bases spanning the gap. Germline V lookup: CDR1 SGDLS, CDR2 YYNGEE. This CDR3 spans 15 amino acids. The CDR3 spells CASSVGGEGLREQYF. The DNA for the CDR3 is TGTGCCAGCAGCGTAGGTGGTGAGGGTTTGCGCGAGCAGTACTTC. Full variable domain (outside the CDR3, taken from reference TRBV9 and TRBJ2-7): DSGVTQTPKHLITATGQRVTLRCSPRSGDLSVYWYQQSLDQGLQFLIQYYNGEERAKGNILERFSAQQFPDLHSELNLSSLELGDSALYFCASSVGGEGLREQYFGPGTRLTVT.

A single count supports this clonotype. DNA for the CDR3: TGTGCCATCAGGGCGGGGGTGGGCACTGAAGCTTTCTTT. The encoded protein is CAIRAGVGTEAFF. The rearrangement uses TRBV10-3 and TRBJ1-1; possibly TRBD1 for D (5 bases). The CDR3 runs to 13 residues. In germline, CDR1 is ENHRY, CDR2 SYGVKD. With 6 bases removed from V and 4 bases from J, the gap between germline ends came to 12 bases.